This T cell receptor (beta chain) was recovered during a study of T cell responses to AZD1222 COVID-19 vaccine. Germline lookup yields CDR1 SGHTA and CDR2 FQGNSA. Trimming pared 5 bases from V and 4 bases from J, leaving 11 bases between. This CDR3 contains 13 residues. TCRdb keeps only in-frame clones here, not all; method: immunoSEQ multiplex PCR. The table includes tens of thousands of clones, approximately 81% detected once. The J gene is TRBJ1-1, the V gene TRBV7-2; D gene ambiguous. The TCR comes from an adult who received the AZD1222 COVID-19 vaccine. Sequencing used peripheral blood, obtained 28 days after the second AZD1222 dose. The CDR3 is CASSARHGTEAFF. The CDR3 coding sequence is TGTGCCAGCAGCGCCAGACATGGCACTGAAGCTTTCTTT.